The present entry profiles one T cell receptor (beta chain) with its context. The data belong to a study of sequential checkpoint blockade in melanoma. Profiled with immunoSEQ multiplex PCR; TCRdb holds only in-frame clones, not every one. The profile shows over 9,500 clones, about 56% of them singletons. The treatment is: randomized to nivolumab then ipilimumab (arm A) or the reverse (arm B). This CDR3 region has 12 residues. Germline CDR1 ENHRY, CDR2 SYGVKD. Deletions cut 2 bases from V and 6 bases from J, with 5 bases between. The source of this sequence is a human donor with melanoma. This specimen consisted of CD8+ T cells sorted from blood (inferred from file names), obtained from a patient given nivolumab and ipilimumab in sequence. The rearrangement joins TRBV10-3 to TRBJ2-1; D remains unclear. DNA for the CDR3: TGTGCCATCAGTGAGGACTTCAATGAGCAGTTCTTC. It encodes CAISEDFNEQFF.